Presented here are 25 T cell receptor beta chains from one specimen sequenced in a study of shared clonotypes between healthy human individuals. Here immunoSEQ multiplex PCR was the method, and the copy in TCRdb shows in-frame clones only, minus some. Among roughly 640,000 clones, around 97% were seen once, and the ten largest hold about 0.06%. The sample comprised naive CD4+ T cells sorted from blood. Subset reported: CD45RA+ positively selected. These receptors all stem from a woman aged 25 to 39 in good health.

The CDR3 reads CASSGAGGLYEQYF. Written as DNA, the CDR3 is TGTGCCAGCAGCGGGGCGGGAGGGCTATACGAGCAGTACTTC. The chain has TRBV13 and TRBJ2-7; 9 positions match TRBD2. Trimming cost V 5 bases and J 4 bases; bases outside gene matches: 6. This CDR3 has 14 residues. Germline V gene data show CDR1 as PRHDT and CDR2 as FYEKMQ (reference sequence).

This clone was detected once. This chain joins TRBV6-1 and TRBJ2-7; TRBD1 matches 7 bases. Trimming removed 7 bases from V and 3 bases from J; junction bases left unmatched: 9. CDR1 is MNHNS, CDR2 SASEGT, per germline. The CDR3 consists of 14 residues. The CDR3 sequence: CASTTGTDFYEQYF. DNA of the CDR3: TGTGCCAGCACTACCGGGACAGATTTCTACGAGCAGTACTTC.

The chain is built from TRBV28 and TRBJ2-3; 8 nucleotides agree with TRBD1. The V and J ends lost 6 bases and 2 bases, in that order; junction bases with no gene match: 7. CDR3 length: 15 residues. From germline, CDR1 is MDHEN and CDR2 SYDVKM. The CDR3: CASSRGQDLTDTQYF. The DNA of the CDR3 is TGTGCCAGCAGCAGGGGACAGGACCTCACAGATACGCAGTATTTT.

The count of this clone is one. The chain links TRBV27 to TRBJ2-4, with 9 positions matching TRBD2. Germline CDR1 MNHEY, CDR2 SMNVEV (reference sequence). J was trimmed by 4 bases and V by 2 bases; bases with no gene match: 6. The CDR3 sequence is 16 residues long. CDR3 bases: TGTGCCAGCAGTTTAGCACTAGCGGGCCCGAAAAACATTCAGTACTTC. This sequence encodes CASSLALAGPKNIQYF.

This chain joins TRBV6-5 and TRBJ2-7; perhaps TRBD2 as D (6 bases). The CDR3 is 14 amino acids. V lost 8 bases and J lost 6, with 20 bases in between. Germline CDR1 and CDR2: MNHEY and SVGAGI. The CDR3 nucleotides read TGTGCCAGCGGGGGGAGGCTAGAAGGGTCCGAGCAGTACTTC. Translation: CASGGRLEGSEQYF.

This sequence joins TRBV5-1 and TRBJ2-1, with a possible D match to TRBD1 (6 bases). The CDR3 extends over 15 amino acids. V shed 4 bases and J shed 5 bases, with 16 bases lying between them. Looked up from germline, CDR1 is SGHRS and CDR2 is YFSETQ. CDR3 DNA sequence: TGCGCCAGCAGCCCGGGTGACAGGACAGACAATGAGCAGTTCTTC. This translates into CASSPGDRTDNEQFF.

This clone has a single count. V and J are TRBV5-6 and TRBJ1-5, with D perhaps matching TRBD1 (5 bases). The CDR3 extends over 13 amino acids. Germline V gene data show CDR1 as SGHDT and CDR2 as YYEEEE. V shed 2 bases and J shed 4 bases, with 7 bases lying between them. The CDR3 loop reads CASSFSGNQPQHF. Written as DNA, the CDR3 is TGTGCCAGCAGCTTTTCAGGGAATCAGCCCCAGCATTTT.

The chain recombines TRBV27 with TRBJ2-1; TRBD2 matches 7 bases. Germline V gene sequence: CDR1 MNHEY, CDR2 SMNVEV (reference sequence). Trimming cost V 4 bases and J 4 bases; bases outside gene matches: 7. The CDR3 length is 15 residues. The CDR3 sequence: CASSSAGEGYNEQFF. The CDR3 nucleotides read TGTGCCAGCAGTTCCGCGGGAGAGGGGTACAATGAGCAGTTCTTC.

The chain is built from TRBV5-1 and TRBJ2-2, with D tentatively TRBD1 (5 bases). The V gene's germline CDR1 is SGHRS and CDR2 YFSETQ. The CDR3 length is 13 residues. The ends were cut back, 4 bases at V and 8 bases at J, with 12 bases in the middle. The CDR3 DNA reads TGCGCCAGCAGCGACAGTGAAGAGGGGGAGCTGTTTTTT. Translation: CASSDSEEGELFF.

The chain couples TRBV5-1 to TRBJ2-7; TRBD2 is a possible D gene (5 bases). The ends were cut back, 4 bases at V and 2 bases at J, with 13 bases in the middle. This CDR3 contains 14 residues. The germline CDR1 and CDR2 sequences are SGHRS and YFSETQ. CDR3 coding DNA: TGCGCCAGCAGCCCTGGACTGGGTCCCTACGAGCAGTACTTC. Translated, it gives CASSPGLGPYEQYF.

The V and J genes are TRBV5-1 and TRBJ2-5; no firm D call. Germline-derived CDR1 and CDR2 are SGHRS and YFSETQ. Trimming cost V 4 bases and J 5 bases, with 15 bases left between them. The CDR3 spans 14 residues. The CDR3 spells CASSPLDARETQYF. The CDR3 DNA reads TGCGCCAGCAGCCCGTTGGACGCAAGGGAGACCCAGTACTTC.

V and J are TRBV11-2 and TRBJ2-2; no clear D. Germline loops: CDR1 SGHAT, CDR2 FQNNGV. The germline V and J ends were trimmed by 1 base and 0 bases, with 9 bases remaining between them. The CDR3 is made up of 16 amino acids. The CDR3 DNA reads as TGTGCCAGCAGCTTAGTGGCGGCGGCGAACACCGGGGAGCTGTTTTTT. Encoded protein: CASSLVAAANTGELFF.

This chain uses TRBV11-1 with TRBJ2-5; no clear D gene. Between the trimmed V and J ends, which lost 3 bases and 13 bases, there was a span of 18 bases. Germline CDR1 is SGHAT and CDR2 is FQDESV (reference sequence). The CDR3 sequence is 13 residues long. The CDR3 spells CASSFRAGSAGYF. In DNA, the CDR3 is TGTGCCAGCAGCTTTCGTGCAGGTTCCGCAGGGTACTTC.

CDR3: CASGQREVGNIQYF. The CDR3 DNA reads TGTGCCAGCGGTCAAAGGGAGGTTGGAAACATTCAGTACTTC. This chain connects TRBV7-9 to TRBJ2-4, with a weak D call TRBD2 (6 bases). V was pared by 8 bases and J by 6 bases, with 17 bases between. The V gene's germline CDR1 is SEHNR and CDR2 FQNEAQ (reference sequence). CDR3 size: 14 residues.

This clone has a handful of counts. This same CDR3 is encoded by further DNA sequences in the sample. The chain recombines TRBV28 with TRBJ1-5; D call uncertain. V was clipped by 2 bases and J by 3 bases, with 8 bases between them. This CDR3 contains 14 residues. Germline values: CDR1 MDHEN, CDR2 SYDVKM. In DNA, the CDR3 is TGTGCCAGCAGTTTAAGTGGGATCAATCAGCCCCAGCATTTT. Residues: CASSLSGINQPQHF.

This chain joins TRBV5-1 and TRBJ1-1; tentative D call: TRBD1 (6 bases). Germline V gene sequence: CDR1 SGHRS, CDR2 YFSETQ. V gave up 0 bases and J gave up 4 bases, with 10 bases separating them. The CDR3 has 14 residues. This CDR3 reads CASSLEQGVTEAFF. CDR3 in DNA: TGCGCCAGCAGCTTGGAACAGGGCGTCACTGAAGCTTTCTTT.

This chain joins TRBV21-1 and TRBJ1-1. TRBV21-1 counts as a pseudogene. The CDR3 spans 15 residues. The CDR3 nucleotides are TGTGCCAGCAGCAAATTAGTAGGGTTGAACACTGAAGCTTTCTTT. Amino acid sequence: CASSKLVGLNTEAFF.

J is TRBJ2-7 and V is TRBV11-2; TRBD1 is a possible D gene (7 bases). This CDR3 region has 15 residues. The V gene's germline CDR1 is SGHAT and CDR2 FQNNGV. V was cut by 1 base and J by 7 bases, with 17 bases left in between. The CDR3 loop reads CASSLVGGPTGEQYF. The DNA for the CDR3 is TGTGCCAGCAGCTTAGTGGGAGGACCGACAGGGGAGCAGTACTTC.

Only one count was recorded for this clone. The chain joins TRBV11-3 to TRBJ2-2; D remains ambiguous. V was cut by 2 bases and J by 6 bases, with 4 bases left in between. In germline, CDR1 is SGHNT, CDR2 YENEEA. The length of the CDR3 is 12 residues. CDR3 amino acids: CASSLRAGELFF. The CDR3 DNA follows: TGTGCCAGCAGCTTAAGGGCCGGGGAGCTGTTTTTT. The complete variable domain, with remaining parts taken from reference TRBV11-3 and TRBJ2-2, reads EAGVVQSPRYKIIEKKQPVAFWCNPISGHNTLYWYLQNLGQGPELLIRYENEEAVDDSQLPKDRFSAERLKGVDSTLKIQPAELGDSAVYLCASSLRAGELFFGEGSRLTVL.

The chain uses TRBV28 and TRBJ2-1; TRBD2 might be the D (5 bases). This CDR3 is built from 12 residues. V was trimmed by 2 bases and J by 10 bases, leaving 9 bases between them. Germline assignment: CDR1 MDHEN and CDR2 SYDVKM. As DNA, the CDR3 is TGTGCCAGCAGTTTACTTGGGAGAGAGCAGTTCTTC. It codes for CASSLLGREQFF.

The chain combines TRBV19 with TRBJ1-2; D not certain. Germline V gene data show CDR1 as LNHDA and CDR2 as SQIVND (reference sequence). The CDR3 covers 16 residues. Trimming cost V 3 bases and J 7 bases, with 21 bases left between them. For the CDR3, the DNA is TGTGCCAGTAGTATGGGTAGGGTGAATCTCCTGTCTGGCTACACCTTC. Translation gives CASSMGRVNLLSGYTF.

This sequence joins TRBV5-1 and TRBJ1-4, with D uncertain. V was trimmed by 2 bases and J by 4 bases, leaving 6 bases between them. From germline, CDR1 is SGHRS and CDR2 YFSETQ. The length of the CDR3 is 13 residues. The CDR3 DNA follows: TGCGCCAGCAGCTTCGGAGGTAATGAAAAACTGTTTTTT. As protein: CASSFGGNEKLFF. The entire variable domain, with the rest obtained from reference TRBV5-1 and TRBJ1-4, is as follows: KAGVTQTPRYLIKTRGQQVTLSCSPISGHRSVSWYQQTPGQGLQFLFEYFSETQRNKGNFPGRFSGRQFSNSRSEMNVSTLELGDSALYLCASSFGGNEKLFFGSGTQLSVL.

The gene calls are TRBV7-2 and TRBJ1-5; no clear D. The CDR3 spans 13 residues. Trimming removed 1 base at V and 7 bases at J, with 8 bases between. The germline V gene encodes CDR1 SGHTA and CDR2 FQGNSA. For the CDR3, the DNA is TGTGCCAGCAGCTTAGAGGCGTGGCAGCCCCAGCATTTT. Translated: CASSLEAWQPQHF.

CDR3 DNA sequence: TGTGCCACCAGCAGAGATCTAGCTTTGGAGGAAAAACTGTTTTTT. Protein product: CATSRDLALEEKLFF. V usage is TRBV15 and J usage is TRBJ1-4; D ambiguous. This CDR3 region has 15 residues. The germline V and J ends were trimmed by 0 bases and 8 bases, with 13 bases remaining between them. CDR1 and CDR2 (germline): LNHNV, YYDKDF (reference sequence). Full variable domain (missing parts from reference TRBV15 and TRBJ1-4): DAMVIQNPRYQVTQFGKPVTLSCSQTLNHNVMYWYQQKSSQAPKLLFHYYDKDFNNEADTPDNFQSRRPNTSFCFLDIRSPGLGDTAMYLCATSRDLALEEKLFFGSGTQLSVL.

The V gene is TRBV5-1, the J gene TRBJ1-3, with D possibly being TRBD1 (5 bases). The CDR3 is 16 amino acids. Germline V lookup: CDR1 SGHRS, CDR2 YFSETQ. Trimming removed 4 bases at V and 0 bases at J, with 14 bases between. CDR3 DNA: TGCGCCAGCAGCGCGGGACTGAAATACTCTGGAAACACCATATATTTT. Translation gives CASSAGLKYSGNTIYF.